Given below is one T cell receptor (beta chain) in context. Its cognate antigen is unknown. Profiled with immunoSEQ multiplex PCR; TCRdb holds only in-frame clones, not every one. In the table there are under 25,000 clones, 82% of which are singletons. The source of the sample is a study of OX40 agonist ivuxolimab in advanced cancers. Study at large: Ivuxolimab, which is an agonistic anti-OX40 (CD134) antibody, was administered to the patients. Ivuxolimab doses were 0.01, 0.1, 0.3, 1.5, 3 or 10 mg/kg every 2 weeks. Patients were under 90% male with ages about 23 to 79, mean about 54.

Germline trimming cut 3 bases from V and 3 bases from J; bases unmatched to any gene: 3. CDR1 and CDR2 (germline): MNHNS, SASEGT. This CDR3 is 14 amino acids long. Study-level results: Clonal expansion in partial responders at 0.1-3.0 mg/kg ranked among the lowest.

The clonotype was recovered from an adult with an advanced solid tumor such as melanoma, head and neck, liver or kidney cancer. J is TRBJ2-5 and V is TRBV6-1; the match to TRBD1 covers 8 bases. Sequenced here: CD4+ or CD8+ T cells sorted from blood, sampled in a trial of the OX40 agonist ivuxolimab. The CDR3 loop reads CASSDMDREETQYF. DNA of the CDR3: TGTGCCAGCAGTGATATGGACAGGGAAGAGACCCAGTACTTC.